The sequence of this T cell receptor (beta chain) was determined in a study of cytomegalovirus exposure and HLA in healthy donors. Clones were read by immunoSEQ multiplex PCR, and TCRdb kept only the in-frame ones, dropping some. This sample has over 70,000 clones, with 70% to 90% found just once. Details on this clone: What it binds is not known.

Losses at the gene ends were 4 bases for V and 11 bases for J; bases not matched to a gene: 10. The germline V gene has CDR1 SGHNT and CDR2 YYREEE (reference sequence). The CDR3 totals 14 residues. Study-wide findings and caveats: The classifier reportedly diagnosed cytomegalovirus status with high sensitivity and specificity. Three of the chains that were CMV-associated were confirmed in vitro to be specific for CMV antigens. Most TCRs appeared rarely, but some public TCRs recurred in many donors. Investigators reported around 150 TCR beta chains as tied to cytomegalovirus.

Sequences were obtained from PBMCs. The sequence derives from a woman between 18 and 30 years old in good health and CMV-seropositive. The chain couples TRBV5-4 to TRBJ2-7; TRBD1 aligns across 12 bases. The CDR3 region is CASSPGQGAGVKYF. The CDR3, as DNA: TGTGCCAGCAGCCCGGGACAGGGGGCAGGAGTTAAGTACTTC.